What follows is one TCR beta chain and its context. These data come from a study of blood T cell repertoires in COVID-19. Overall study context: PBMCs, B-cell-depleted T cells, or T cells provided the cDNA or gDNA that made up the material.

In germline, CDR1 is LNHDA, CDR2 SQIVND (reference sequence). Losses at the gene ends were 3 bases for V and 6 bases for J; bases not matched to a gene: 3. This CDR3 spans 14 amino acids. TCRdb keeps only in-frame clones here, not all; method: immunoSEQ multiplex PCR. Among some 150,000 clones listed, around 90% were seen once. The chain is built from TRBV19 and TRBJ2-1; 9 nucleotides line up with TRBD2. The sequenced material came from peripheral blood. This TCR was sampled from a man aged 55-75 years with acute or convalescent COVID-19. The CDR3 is CASSIPSGVNEQFF. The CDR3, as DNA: TGTGCCAGTAGTATTCCTAGCGGGGTCAATGAGCAGTTCTTC.